The 10 T cell receptor beta chains reported below all come from one sample, sequenced in a study of shared clonotypes between healthy human individuals. Profiled with immunoSEQ multiplex PCR; TCRdb holds only in-frame clones, not every one. The data show 2 million to 2.5 million clones, with 80% to 95% seen just once and 0.37% held by the top ten. The sample consisted of naive CD4+ T cells from PBMCs. Indicated subset: CD45RA+ positively selected. Receptors were obtained from a man aged 18 to 30 in good health. Some clones in this sample may be carry-over from other donors' samples.

V and J are TRBV5-4 and TRBJ1-2, with D unresolved. Trimming cost V 0 bases and J 2 bases, with 11 bases left between them. This CDR3 is 15 amino acids long. Germline CDR1 is SGHNT and CDR2 is YYREEE (reference sequence). The CDR3 sequence: CASSLVRGGNYGYTF. The CDR3 DNA reads TGTGCCAGCAGCTTGGTACGGGGAGGGAACTATGGCTACACCTTC.

This rearrangement joins TRBV18 to TRBJ2-7, with a weak D call TRBD2 (6 bases). The V end was cut by 3 bases, the J end by 4 bases, with 16 bases between. CDR1 is KGHSH and CDR2 is LQKENI in the germline V gene. The CDR3 runs to 15 residues. The CDR3 bases are TGTGCCAGCTCACCCCCCCCAGGAGGGGCTTACGAGCAGTACTTC. Its protein is CASSPPPGGAYEQYF.

This sequence joins TRBV19 and TRBJ2-2; 8 bases map to TRBD2. The length of the CDR3 is 14 residues. Germline lookup yields CDR1 LNHDA and CDR2 SQIVND (reference sequence). V dropped 8 bases and J dropped 7; count of bases not matched to a gene: 9. DNA for the CDR3: TGTGCCAGTTATTCCACGGGAGGGCGCGGGGAGCTGTTTTTT. Amino acids: CASYSTGGRGELFF.

The chain joins TRBV28 to TRBJ1-2, with TRBD1 matching 7 bases. The V and J ends lost 6 bases and 4 bases, in that order; junction bases with no gene match: 11. Germline CDR1 is MDHEN and CDR2 is SYDVKM. The CDR3 loop spans 15 amino acids. This chain's CDR3 is CASSVRDRAGYGYTF. The CDR3 DNA reads as TGTGCCAGCAGCGTCCGGGACAGAGCTGGCTATGGCTACACCTTC.

Comments on this clone: Other DNA sequences of this sample code for an identical CDR3. The CDR3 sequence: CASSLDGSSSYEQYF. The CDR3, as DNA: TGCGCCAGCAGCTTGGATGGGTCCAGCTCCTACGAGCAGTACTTC. V usage is TRBV5-1 and J usage is TRBJ2-7; D is undetermined. Germline V gives CDR1 SGHRS, CDR2 YFSETQ. V gave up 0 bases and J gave up 0 bases, with 10 bases separating them. The CDR3 loop spans 15 amino acids. The whole variable domain, filled in from reference TRBV5-1 and TRBJ2-7, reads KAGVTQTPRYLIKTRGQQVTLSCSPISGHRSVSWYQQTPGQGLQFLFEYFSETQRNKGNFPGRFSGRQFSNSRSEMNVSTLELGDSALYLCASSLDGSSSYEQYFGPGTRLTVT.

The chain is built from TRBV2 and TRBJ1-4; the D gene is possibly TRBD1 (5 bases). Trimming left V 4 bases short and J 3 bases short, with 15 bases between. Germline V gene data show CDR1 as SNHLY and CDR2 as FYNNEI. CDR3 length equals 16 residues. CDR3 region: CASSVSGKVANEKLFF. The CDR3 DNA sequence: TGTGCCAGCAGTGTTTCAGGGAAGGTGGCTAATGAAAAACTGTTTTTT.

This chain uses TRBV29-1 with TRBJ2-7; a weak D match, TRBD1 (6 bases). Trimming left V 2 bases short and J 6 bases short, with 20 bases between. CDR3 length: 15 amino acids. The germline gives CDR1 SQVTM, CDR2 ANQGSEA. The DNA of the CDR3 is TGCAGCGTTGAAACTCGGGCAGGGGCCACGCCCGAGCAGTACTTC. The encoded protein is CSVETRAGATPEQYF.

This clone has a single count. V gene TRBV7-2 combines with J gene TRBJ2-7, with 8 positions matching TRBD2. Germline CDR1 is SGHTA and CDR2 is FQGNSA. V lost 3 bases to trimming and J lost 2 bases; unmatched junction nucleotides: 6. This CDR3 has 15 residues. The CDR3 DNA reads TGTGCCAGCAGCTTTGTTAGCGGGGCTGCCTACGAGCAGTACTTC. This translates into CASSFVSGAAYEQYF.

This clone showed up just once. V usage is TRBV9 and J usage is TRBJ1-3; D may be TRBD1 (5 bases). Germline lookup yields CDR1 SGDLS and CDR2 YYNGEE. V was trimmed by 2 bases and J by 0 bases, leaving 12 bases between them. The CDR3 covers 16 residues. CDR3 sequence reads: CASSVDPGPSGNTIYF. As DNA, the CDR3 is TGTGCCAGCAGCGTCGACCCGGGACCCTCTGGAAACACCATATATTTT.

This rearrangement joins TRBV30 to TRBJ1-2, with TRBD1 identical over 7 bases. Trimming removed 7 bases from V and 0 bases from J; junction bases left unmatched: 5. The germline gives CDR1 GTSNPN, CDR2 SVGIG (reference sequence). The CDR3 has 13 amino acids. The CDR3 DNA is TGTGCCTTCGGGACAGACACTAACTATGGCTACACCTTC. Amino acids: CAFGTDTNYGYTF.